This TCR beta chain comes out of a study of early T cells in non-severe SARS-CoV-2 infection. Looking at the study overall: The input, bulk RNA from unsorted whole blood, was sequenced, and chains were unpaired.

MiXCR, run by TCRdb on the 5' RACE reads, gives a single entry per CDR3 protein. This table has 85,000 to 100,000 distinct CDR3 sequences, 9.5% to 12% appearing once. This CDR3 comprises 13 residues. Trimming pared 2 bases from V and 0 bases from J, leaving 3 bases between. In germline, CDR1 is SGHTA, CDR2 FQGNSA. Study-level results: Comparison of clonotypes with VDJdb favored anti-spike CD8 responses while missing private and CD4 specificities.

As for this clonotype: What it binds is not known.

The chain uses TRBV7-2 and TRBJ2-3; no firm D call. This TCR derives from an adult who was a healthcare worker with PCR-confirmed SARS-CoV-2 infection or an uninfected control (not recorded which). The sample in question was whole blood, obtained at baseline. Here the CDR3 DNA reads TGTGCCAGCAGCTTAATCAGCACAGATACGCAGTATTTT. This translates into CASSLISTDTQYF.